This T cell receptor beta chain was documented in a study of regulatory T cells in long-lasting Graves disease (dated by TCRdb to 2020 to 2022). Concerning the study at large: Newly diagnosed Graves' disease patients had taken antithyroid drugs for less than 3 months. Patients with persistent Graves' disease were compared with patients with newly diagnosed Graves' disease using TCR sequencing and RNA sequencing of peripheral blood. The study took place in China and was registered as a clinical trial. A total of roughly 33 samples were covered by TCR sequencing, comprising approximately 13 persistent and roughly 20 newly diagnosed Graves' disease patients. The research as a whole found: As a limitation, the authors acknowledged that the small sample size may reduce accuracy. Compared with newly diagnosed patients, patients with persistent Graves' disease had lower TCR Shannon entropy and fewer highly expanded clones, which suggests clonal expansion. Peripheral blood alone was examined, since thyroid tissue, which constituted the primary lesion, could not be accessed. Only the TCR beta chain was sequenced and analyzed. Patients with persistent disease shared more public clonotypes (about 2,700) than newly diagnosed patients did (more than 900). Persistent disease showed preferential use of TRBV28, TRBJ1-2 and TRBJ2-5, whereas newly diagnosed disease favored TRBV20-1 and TRBJ2-1.

This clonotype was detected many times. It has no known antigen specificity. No base qualities exist here, and no much larger clone lies one base off it. Sequences SEHNR (CDR1) and FQNEAQ (CDR2) are obtained from the germline V gene (reference sequence). V and J are truncated by 6 bases and 5 bases respectively, leaving an intervening sequence of 14 bases. From the cysteine through the phenylalanine, the CDR3 covers 15 amino acids. This entry keeps only the CDR3 DNA: 45 bases, framed from base 1. Library generation was performed with multiplex PCR. The instrument was an Illumina HiSeq 4000. To build TCR beta libraries, CDR3 regions were amplified by Arm-PCR using iRepertoire HTBI primers. Before sequencing, the PCR products went through gel purification. Concerning the study's data processing: Gene usage analysis of CDR3 amino acid clonotypes relied on the roughly 60 TRBV and about 13 TRBJ segments identified across samples. COPE and FqMerger were used to merge filtered high-quality paired reads into contigs. BLAST was used to align contigs to IMGT TRBV, TRBD and TRBJ reference genes, with CDR3 defined following IMGT. Any clonotype with a frequency above 0.1% was classified as a highly expanded clone. Shannon entropy served as the measure of repertoire diversity, while the Gini coefficient captured V-J evenness. Public clonotypes were defined as clonotypes shared by more than one individual. TCRdb trimmed public reads at Q25 via fastp, called clones via MiXCR and kept in-frame beta chains. Every CDR3 protein is listed once, alongside the most common genes and DNA of its rows. It is TCRdb's table, rather than the study itself, that gives the V and J calls and clone size. In all, the sample holds under 250,000 distinct CDR3 sequences, and roughly a fifth of those were seen once. The ten largest clonotypes hold roughly 10% of the sample.

The time point label, read with the paper, signifies: newly diagnosed GD, antithyroid drugs for less than 3 months. RNA was extracted from PBMCs in TRIzol for both TCR sequencing and RNA sequencing. The diagnosis of Graves' disease was made according to American Thyroid Association guidelines. The patients came from an endocrinology department in Xi'an, China. From each patient, about 9.7 milliliters of peripheral blood was collected into an EDTA anticoagulant tube. Ficoll Paque Plus density gradient separation was used to isolate PBMCs, and no further T cell sorting was done. An Agilent 2100 Bioanalyzer and agarose gel were used to check RNA quality, and a NanoDrop 2000 was used to measure RNA concentration. The data also belong to a second study, concerning T cells in Graves' hyperthyroidism and ophthalmopathy. From that second study: Stable Graves' hyperthyroidism was defined as the absence of progression to ophthalmopathy over 18 months of follow-up. The hyperthyroidism patients were between 18 and 65 years old and newly diagnosed, with a disease duration of less than 2 months. Patients with uncontrolled infections, other autoimmune diseases, pregnancy or lactation were excluded. Diagnoses were based on clinical symptoms, serum thyroxine and TRAb, thyroid ultrasound and orbital computed tomography. For the first round of RT-PCR on the TCR CDR3, the HTBI primer set was used together with the Qiagen OneStep RT-PCR kit. Blood samples also contained most of the expanded thyroid clonotypes (frequency above 0.001), which suggests that blood repertoires may reflect thyroid immune responses. A model built on a 13 V-J signature distinguished ophthalmopathy from stable hyperthyroidism, reaching roughly 88% sensitivity and around 81% specificity in cross-validation and 80%/75% in testing. During validation, the model predicted progression to ophthalmopathy a median of roughly six months ahead of onset, with roughly 65% sensitivity and roughly 72% specificity. To identify TCR V-J signatures that set the groups apart, the researchers used a discovery cohort of about a hundred patients, made up of about 44 with Graves' ophthalmopathy and about 60 with stable Graves' hyperthyroidism. Prospective prediction of ophthalmopathy was tested in an independent validation cohort consisting of 18 hyperthyroidism patients and 15 or so patients who later progressed to ophthalmopathy. The approximately 95 discovery patients were divided at random into training and test sets in a 7:3 ratio. In addition, the study compared T-cell repertoires in thyroid tissue and in blood from over 5 Graves' hyperthyroidism patients. Once sampling was done, hyperthyroidism patients were given methimazole at a starting dose of 30 mg daily, whereas ophthalmopathy patients were given high-dose intravenous methylprednisolone. Libraries were constructed in a second round of multiplex PCR, after which size selection and purification were carried out. Libraries were sequenced paired-end with 100 bp reads on an Illumina HiSeq2000. SOAPnuke was used to process the raw data, throwing out any read that contained adapters or uncalled bases, had a mean Phred below 15, or lacked an exact constant-primer or identifier match. High-quality paired reads were merged using COPE v1.2.5, and each unique nucleotide sequence was defined as a clonotype. Clonotypes were aligned to IMGT TRBV, TRBD and TRBJ reference segments using MiTCR v1.1. The analysis included only V-J combinations with a frequency above 0.0001, which together covered over 98% of the repertoires. A TCS score was defined as the ratio of F50 (clonal expansion) to E x V (chaos), with BLOSUM62-based TCRdist applied between CDR3 peptides within each V-J. Welch's t-statistics and random forest reduced 514 V-J features to 10 to 15, which were used in a naive Bayes classifier (R e1071). No statistical method was used to fix the sample size in advance, and group allocation was not hidden from the investigators. According to the paper, TCR Vbeta CDR3 sequencing was carried out on 135 peripheral blood samples, which came from 40 to 45 ophthalmopathy, 70 to 80 hyperthyroidism and some 17 progressor patients.

Sequenced here: peripheral blood mononuclear cells (PBMCs), sampled at new diagnosis, from a patient treated with antithyroid drugs. The sequence is built from TRBV7-9 and TRBJ1-6, and perhaps TRBD1 as D gene, on 6 matching bases. The TCR comes from a young woman with Graves disease. Donor details come from another sample of the same person, matched by shared clones. The CDR3 in this case is CASRSGAGNNSPLHF. The sequenced DNA: TGTGCCAGCAGGTCAGGGGCAGGAAATAATTCACCCCTCCACTTT.